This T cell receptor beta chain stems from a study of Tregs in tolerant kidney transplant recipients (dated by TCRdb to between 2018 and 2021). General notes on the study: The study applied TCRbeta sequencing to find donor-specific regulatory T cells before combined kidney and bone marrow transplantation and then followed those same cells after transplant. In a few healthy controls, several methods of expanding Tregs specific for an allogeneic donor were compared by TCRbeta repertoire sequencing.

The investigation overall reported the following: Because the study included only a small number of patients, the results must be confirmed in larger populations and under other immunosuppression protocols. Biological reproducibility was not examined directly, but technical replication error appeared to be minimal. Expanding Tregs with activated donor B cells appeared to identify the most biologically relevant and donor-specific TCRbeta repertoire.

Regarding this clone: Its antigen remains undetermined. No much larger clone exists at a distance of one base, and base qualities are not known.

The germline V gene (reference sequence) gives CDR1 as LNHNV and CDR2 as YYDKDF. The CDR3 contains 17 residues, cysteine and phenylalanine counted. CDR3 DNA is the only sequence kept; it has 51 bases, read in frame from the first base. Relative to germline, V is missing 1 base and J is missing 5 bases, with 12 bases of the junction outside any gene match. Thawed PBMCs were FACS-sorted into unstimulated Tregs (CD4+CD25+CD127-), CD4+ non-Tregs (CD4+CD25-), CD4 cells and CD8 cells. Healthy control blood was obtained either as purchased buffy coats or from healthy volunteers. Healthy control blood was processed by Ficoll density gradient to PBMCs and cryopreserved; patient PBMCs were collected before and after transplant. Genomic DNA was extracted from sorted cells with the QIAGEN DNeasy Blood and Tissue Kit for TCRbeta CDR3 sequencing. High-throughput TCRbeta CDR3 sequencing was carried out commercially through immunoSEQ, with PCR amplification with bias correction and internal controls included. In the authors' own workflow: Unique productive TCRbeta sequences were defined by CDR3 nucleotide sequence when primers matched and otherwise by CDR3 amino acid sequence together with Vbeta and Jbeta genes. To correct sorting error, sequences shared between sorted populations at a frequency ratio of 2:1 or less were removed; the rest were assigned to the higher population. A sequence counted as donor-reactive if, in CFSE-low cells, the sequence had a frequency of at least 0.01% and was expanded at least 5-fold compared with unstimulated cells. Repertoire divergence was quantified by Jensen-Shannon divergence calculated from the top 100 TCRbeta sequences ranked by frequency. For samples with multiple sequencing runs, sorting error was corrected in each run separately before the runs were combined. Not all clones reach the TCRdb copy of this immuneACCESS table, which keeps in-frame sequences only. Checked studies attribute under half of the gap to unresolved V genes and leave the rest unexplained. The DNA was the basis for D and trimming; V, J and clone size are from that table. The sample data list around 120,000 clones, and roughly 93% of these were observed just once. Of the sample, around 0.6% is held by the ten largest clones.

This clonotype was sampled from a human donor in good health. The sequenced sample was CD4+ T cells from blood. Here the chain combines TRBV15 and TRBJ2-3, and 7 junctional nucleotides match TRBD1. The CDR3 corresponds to CATSRVTTGSLGDTQYF. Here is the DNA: TGTGCCACCAGCAGAGTTACGACAGGGTCCCTGGGAGATACGCAGTATTTT.